The table lists the clone carrying this T cell receptor (beta chain) with many counts. CDR1 is LGHNA and CDR2 is YNFKEQ in the germline V gene. V gave up 7 bases and J gave up 3 bases; unmatched junction bases: 4. The CDR3 length is 14 residues. The data derive from a study of CD8 T cells in ankylosing spondylitis. TCRdb re-derived calls from the 5' RACE reads in MiXCR, one entry per CDR3 protein. Of 200,000 to 300,000 distinct CDR3 sequences listed, roughly a quarter are singletons. The TCR was taken from a male donor with ankylosing spondylitis or in good health (not recorded which). Material for sequencing was blood, either unsorted or a sorted T cell fraction (not recorded which). The rearrangement links TRBV4-2 to TRBJ1-4; 8 bases are shared with TRBD1. The CDR3 bases are TGTGCCAGCACGCAGGGGGCAGCTAATGAAAAACTGTTTTTT. Residues: CASTQGAANEKLFF.